The 3 T cell receptor beta chains reported below all come from one sample, sequenced in a study of a mutant IDH1 vaccine in newly diagnosed glioma. Stated time point: week 47, end of study. Each vaccine dose was 300 ug of mutant IDH1 20-mer peptide, with topical imiquimod. No antigen has been identified for these receptors. This table comes from immunoSEQ multiplex PCR, and its TCRdb copy is limited to in-frame clones, with some not included. Of 13,000 or so clones listed, around 76% are singletons. The source material was PBMCs, sampled from a glioma patient whose treatment included an IDH1 peptide vaccine. The receptors were sampled from a woman between 35 and 50 years old with glioma.

The CDR3 protein is CASSFIDRETEKLFF. CDR3 nucleotides: TGCGCCAGCAGCTTCATCGATAGGGAGACTGAAAAACTGTTTTTT. The V call is TRBV5-1, the J call TRBJ1-4; D gene ambiguous. The germline CDR1 and CDR2 sequences are SGHRS and YFSETQ. This CDR3 contains 15 residues. The germline V and J ends were trimmed by 2 bases and 7 bases, with 15 bases remaining between them.

This clone showed up just a few times. The V and J genes are TRBV7-8 and TRBJ2-1; the match to TRBD1 covers 11 bases. The CDR3 length is 15 residues. Germline V lookup: CDR1 SGHVS, CDR2 FQNEAQ. V gave up 4 bases and J gave up 13 bases; unmatched junction bases: 12. CDR3 amino acids: CASSSAGTGGINQFF. The CDR3 DNA sequence: TGTGCCAGCAGCTCGGCCGGGACAGGGGGGATAAACCAGTTCTTC.

The chain uses TRBV15 and TRBJ1-2; D might be TRBD1 (6 bases). The CDR3 has 14 amino acids. The germline V and J ends were trimmed by 1 base and 3 bases, with 9 bases remaining between them. Germline CDR1 and CDR2: LNHNV and YYDKDF (reference sequence). CDR3 sequence (DNA): TGTGCCACCAGCAGAGGGGGGGCAGACTATGGCTACACCTTC. Its protein is CATSRGGADYGYTF.